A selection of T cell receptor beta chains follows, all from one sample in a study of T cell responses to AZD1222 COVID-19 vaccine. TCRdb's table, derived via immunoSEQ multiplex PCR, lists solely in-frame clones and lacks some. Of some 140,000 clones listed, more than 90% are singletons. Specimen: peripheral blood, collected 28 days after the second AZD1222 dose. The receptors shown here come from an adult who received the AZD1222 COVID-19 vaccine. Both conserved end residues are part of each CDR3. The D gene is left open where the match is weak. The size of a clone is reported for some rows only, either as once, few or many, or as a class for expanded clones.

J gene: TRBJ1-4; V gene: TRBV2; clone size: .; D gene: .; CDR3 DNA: TGTGCCAGCAGTGTGACAGAAAAACTGTTTTTT; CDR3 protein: CASSVTEKLFF
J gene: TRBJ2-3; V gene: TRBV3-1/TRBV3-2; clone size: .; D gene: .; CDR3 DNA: TGTGCCAGCAGCCAAGATTTAAGGGATACGCAGTATTTT; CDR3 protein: CASSQDLRDTQYF
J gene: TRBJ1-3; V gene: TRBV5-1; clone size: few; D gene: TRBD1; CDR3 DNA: TGCGCCAGCAGCCCCGGGACAGGGGGAGCTGGAAACACCATATATTTT; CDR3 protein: CASSPGTGGAGNTIYF
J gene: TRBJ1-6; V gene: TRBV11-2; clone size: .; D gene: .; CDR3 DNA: TGTGCCAGCAGCGGACTAAATTCACCCCTCCACTTT; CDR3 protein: CASSGLNSPLHF
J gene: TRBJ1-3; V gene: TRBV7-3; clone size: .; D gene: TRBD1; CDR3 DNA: TGTGCCAGCAGCCCCGGGGACAGGGGGGCTGGAAACACCATATATTTT; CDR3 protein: CASSPGDRGAGNTIYF
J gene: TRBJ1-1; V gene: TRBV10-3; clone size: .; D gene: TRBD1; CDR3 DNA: TGTGCCATCATGGACAGGGACATGAACACTGAAGCTTTCTTT; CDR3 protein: CAIMDRDMNTEAFF
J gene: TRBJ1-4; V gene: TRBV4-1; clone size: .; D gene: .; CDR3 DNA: TGCGCCAGCAGCCAAGCTTGGGCAGGTGCCAATGAAAAACTGTTTTTT; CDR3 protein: CASSQAWAGANEKLFF
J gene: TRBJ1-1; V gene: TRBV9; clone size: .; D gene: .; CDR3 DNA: TGTGCCAGCAGCTCCATGGTAGCGGACACTGAAGCTTTCTTT; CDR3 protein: CASSSMVADTEAFF
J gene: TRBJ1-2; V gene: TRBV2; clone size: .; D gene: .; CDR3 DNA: TGTGCCAGCAGTGAAACAGGGAAGGATGGCTACACCTTC; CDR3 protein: CASSETGKDGYTF
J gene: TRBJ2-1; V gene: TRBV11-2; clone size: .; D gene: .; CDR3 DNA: TGTGCCAGCAGCCTCGAGCGACCTTACAATGAGCAGTTCTTC; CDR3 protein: CASSLERPYNEQFF
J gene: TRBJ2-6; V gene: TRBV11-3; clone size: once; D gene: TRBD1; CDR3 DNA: TGTGCCAGCAGCTCCGGACAGGGGGGTTCCTCTGGGGCCAACGTCCTGACTTTC; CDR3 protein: CASSSGQGGSSGANVLTF
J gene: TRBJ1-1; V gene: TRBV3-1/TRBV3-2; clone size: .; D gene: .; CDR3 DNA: TGTGCCAGCAGCCAAGCAGCCCAGGGTTTGGCTGAAGCTTTCTTT; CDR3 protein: CASSQAAQGLAEAFF
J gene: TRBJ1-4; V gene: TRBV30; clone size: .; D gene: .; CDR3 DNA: TGTGCCTGGGGAGGGGGGGTGGATGAAAAACTGTTTTTT; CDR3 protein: CAWGGGVDEKLFF
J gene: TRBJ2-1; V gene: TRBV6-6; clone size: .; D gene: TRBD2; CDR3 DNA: TGTGCCAGCAACTTCGGGAGGGGGGGACCAGGAGAGCAGTTCTTC; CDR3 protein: CASNFGRGGPGEQFF
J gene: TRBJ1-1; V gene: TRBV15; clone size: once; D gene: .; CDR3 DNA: TGTGCCACCAGCAGAGATCGGGGGGACACTGAAGCTTTCTTT; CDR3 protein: CATSRDRGDTEAFF
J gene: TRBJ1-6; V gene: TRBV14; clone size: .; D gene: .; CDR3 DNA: TGTGCCAGCAGCGCCAGGGTGACATTCAATTCACCCCTCCACTTT; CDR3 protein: CASSARVTFNSPLHF
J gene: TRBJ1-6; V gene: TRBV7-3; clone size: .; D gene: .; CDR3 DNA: TGTGCCAGCAGCCCCCGACATCCTCCAGGGGATTCACCCCTCCACTTT; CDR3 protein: CASSPRHPPGDSPLHF
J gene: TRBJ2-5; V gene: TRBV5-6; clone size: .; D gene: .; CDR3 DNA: TGTGCCAGCAGCTTGGTGGCTCAAGAGACCCAGTACTTC; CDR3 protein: CASSLVAQETQYF
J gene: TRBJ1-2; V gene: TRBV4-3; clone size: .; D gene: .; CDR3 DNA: TGCGCCAGCAGCCAAGAACTTACATCTCGGGCATATGGCTACACCTTC; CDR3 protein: CASSQELTSRAYGYTF
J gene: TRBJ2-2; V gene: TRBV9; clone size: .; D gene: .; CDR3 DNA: TGTGCCAGCAGCGTAGCTAGCAGGTACACCGGGGAGCTGTTTTTT; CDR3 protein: CASSVASRYTGELFF
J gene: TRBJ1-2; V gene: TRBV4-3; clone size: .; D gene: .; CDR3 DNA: TGCGCCAGCAGCCAAGAGGAAGGGGCCCTCGGGTATGGCTACACCTTC; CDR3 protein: CASSQEEGALGYGYTF
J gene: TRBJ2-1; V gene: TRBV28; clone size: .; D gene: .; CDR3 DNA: TGTGCCAGCAGTTTTCTAAATGAGCAGTTCTTC; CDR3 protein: CASSFLNEQFF
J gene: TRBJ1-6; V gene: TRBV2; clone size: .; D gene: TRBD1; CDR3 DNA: TGTGCCAGCAGCGCGGGACAGGGGCCTTTCTCCTATAATTCACCCCTCCACTTT; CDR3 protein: CASSAGQGPFSYNSPLHF
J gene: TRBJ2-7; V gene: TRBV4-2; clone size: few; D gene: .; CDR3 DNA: TGTGCCAGCAGCCAAGAACTGGGCAGGTACTACGAGCAGTACTTC; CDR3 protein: CASSQELGRYYEQYF
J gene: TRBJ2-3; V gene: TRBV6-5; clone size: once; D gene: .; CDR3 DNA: TGTGCCAGCAGTAATCCTTTCCCAGATACGCAGTATTTT; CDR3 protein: CASSNPFPDTQYF
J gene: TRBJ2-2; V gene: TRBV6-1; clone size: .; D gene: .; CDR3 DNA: TGTGCCAGCAGTGAAGTACATCTCCCCGGGGAGCTGTTTTTT; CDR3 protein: CASSEVHLPGELFF
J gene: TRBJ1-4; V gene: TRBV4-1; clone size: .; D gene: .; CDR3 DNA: TGCGCCAGCAGCCAACCCGGGAGCGGGAATGAAAAACTGTTTTTT; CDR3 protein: CASSQPGSGNEKLFF
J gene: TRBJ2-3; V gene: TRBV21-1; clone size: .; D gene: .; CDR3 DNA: TGTGCCAGCAGCAAAGGAGGGACCTCAGGGTTCGGGGGCGCAGATACGCAGTATTTT; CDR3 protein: CASSKGGTSGFGGADTQYF
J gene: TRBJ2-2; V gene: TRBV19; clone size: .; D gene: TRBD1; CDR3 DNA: TGTGCCATAAAGACCGGGACAGGGGGCCCTAATACGAACACCGGGGAGCTGTTTTTT; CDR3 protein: CAIKTGTGGPNTNTGELFF
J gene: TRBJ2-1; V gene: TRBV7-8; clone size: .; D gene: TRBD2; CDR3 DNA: TGTGCCAGCAGTATAGCGGGGGGGCCCCACAATGAGCAGTTCTTC; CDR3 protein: CASSIAGGPHNEQFF
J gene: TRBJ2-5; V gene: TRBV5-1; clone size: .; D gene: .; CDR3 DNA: TGCGCCAGCAGCAAGGACAGCTATCAAGAGACCCAGTACTTC; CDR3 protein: CASSKDSYQETQYF
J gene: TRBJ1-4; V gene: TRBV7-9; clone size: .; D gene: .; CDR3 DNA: TGTGCCAGCAGCTTCGGGGACTCCCGGGCAACTAATGAAAAACTGTTTTTT; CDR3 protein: CASSFGDSRATNEKLFF
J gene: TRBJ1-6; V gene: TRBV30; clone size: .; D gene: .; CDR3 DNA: TGTGCCTGGACCGGACTGTTTAATTCACCCCTCCACTTT; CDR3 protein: CAWTGLFNSPLHF
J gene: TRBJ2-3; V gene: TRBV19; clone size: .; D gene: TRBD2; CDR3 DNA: TGTGCCAGTAGTGTGTCCGGGACTAGCGGGGGGGCCTGGACAGATACGCAGTATTTT; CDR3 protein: CASSVSGTSGGAWTDTQYF
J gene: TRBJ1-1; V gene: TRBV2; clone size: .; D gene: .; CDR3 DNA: TGTGCCAGCAGTGAGTTACGAATGGGCACTGAAGCTTTCTTT; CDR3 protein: CASSELRMGTEAFF
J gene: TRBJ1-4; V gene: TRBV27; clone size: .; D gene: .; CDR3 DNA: TGTGCCAGCACCCCACGAGGGGGGGACGAAAAACTGTTTTTT; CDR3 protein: CASTPRGGDEKLFF
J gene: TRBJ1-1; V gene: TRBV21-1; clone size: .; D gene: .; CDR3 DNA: TGTGCCAGCAGCAAAGAGGAGGGTGCTTTCTTT; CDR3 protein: CASSKEEGAFF
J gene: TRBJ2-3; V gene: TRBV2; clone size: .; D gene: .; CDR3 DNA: TGTGCCAGCAGTGAACTGTATACGCAGTATTTT; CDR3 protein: CASSELYTQYF
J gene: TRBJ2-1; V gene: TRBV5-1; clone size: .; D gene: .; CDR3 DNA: TGCGCCAGCAGCTTGACCTTAGCGGCCTCCTACAATGAGCAGTTCTTC; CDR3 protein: CASSLTLAASYNEQFF
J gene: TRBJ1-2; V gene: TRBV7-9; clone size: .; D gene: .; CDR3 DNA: TGTGCCAGCAGCTTAGTCCCAAGGGGGGGCTACACCTTC; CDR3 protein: CASSLVPRGGYTF
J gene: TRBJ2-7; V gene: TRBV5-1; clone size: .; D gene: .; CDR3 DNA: TGCGCCAGCAACGTCATGAATTCAGGGAGCTCCTACGAGCAGTACTTC; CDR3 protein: CASNVMNSGSSYEQYF
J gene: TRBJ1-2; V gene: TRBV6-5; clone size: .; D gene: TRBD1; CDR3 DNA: TGTGCCAGCAGTCCTAGACAGGGGTACTATGGCTACACCTTC; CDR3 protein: CASSPRQGYYGYTF
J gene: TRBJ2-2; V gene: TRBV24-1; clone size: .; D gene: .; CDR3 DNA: TGTGCCACCAGTGATTTCGGGGGAGCCACCGGGGAGCTGTTTTTT; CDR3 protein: CATSDFGGATGELFF
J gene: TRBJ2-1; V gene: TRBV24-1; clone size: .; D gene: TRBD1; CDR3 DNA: TGTGCCACCAGTGATTTGGGTCTTTGGGGACAGTACCTTTCTCACAGCTCCTACAATGAGCAGTTCTTC; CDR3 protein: CATSDLGLWGQYLSHSSYNEQFF
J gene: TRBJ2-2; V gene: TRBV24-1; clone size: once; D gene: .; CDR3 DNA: TGTGCCACCCGATCCGGGAACACCGGGGAGCTGTTTTTT; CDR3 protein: CATRSGNTGELFF
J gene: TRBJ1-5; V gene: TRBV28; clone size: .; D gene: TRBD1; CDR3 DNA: TGTGCCAGCAGTGTGGGACAGGGACGGTATAGCAATCAGCCCCAGCATTTT; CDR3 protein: CASSVGQGRYSNQPQHF
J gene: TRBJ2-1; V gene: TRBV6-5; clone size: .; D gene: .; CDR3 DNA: TGTGCCAGCAGGGGGGCCTCCGGACAGTTCAATGAGCAGTTCTTC; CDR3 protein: CASRGASGQFNEQFF
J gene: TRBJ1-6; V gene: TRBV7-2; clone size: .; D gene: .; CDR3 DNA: TGTGCCAGCAGCTCTCGGGATAATTCACCCCTCCACTTT; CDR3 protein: CASSSRDNSPLHF
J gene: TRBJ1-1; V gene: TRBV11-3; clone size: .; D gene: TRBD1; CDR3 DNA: TGTGCCAGCAGCTTAGTTTGGACAGGCACTGAAGCTTTCTTT; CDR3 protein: CASSLVWTGTEAFF
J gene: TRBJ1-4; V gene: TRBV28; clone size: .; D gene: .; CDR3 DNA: TGTGCCAGCAGTTCACAGGGATCTAATGAAAAACTGTTTTTT; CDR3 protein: CASSSQGSNEKLFF
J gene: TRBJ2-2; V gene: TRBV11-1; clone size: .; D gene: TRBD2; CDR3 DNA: TGTGCCAGCAGCTTTAGCGGGAGGGCCACCGGGGAGCTGTTTTTT; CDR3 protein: CASSFSGRATGELFF
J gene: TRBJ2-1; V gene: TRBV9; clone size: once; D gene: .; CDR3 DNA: TGTGCCAGCAGCGTAGCAGGGGCGAACAATGAGCAGTTCTTC; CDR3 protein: CASSVAGANNEQFF
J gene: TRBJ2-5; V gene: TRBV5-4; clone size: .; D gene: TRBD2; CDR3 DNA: TGTGCCAGCAGCTCCCTAGCGGGGGGGGGAGAGACCCAGTACTTC; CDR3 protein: CASSSLAGGGETQYF
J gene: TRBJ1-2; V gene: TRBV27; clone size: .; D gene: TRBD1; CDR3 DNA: TGTGCCAGCAGTTTCAACGACAGGGACGGTTACGGCTACACCTTC; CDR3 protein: CASSFNDRDGYGYTF
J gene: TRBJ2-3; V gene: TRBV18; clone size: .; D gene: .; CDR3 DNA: TGTGCCAGCTCACGGGACGGATTCACAGATACGCAGTATTTT; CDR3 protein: CASSRDGFTDTQYF
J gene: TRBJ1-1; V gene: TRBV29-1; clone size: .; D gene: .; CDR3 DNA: TGCAGCGTTGGGAGGGTTCCGAACACTGAAGCTTTCTTT; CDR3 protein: CSVGRVPNTEAFF
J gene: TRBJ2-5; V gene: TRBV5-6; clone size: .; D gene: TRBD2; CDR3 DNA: TGTGCCAGCATCTCCCTAGCGGGAGTACGGGGAGAGACCCAGTACTTC; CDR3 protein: CASISLAGVRGETQYF
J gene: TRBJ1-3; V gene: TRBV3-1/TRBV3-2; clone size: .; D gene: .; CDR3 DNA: TGTGCCAGCAGCCCTTCCTCTGGAAACACCATATATTTT; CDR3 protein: CASSPSSGNTIYF
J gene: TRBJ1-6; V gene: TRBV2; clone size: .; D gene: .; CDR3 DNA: TGTGCCAGCACTGAAACAGGCCCGCTTGCGGGGACACCCCTCCACTTT; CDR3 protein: CASTETGPLAGTPLHF
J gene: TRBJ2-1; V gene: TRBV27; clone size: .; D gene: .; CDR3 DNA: TGTGCCAGCAGCCCCTCTCGGAGTGGACTAATCAGTGAGCAGTTCTTC; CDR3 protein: CASSPSRSGLISEQFF